The T cell receptor (beta chain) under discussion was sequenced for a study of T cells after yellow fever vaccination. This clonotype was counted a few times. Its antigen is still unknown. A 5'RACE template-switching step, the method used to make TCR cDNA, added a universal primer site and UMIs. TCRdb fed the 5' RACE reads into MiXCR, producing one record per CDR3 protein. The table includes hundreds of thousands of distinct CDR3 sequences, 19% detected once. The CDR3 covers 14 residues. Germline V gene data show CDR1 as DFQATT and CDR2 as SNEGSKA (reference sequence). Findings of the study overall: Weaker, the secondary response had a peak occurring faster, on day 5 versus 15.

The sequence was obtained from a young man who received the YFV17D yellow fever vaccine. The chain has TRBV20-1 and TRBJ2-3, with 9 bases identical to TRBD2. Sequences were derived from PBMCs, sampled 15 days after the yellow fever booster vaccination. CDR3 DNA: TGCAGCCGAGGCGGTAGCGGGAGACTTGGTTGGCAGTATTTT. It codes for CSRGGSGRLGWQYF.